A single sample gave rise to the 21 T cell receptor beta chains below, sequenced in a study of T-cell reconstitution after alpha-beta-depleted transplantation in children. Unique molecular identifiers were used to barcode this TCRbeta library. TCRdb processed the PCR reads anew with MiXCR; each CDR3 protein has one entry. Seen here are 150,000 to 200,000 distinct CDR3 sequences, around 6.8% observed once, and the top ten hold around 3.1%. Sequenced here: PBMCs from the stem cell graft donor, sampled from the stem cell graft. Receptors originate from a human donor who donated a stem cell graft to a child with Wiskott-Aldrich syndrome.

This clonotype was counted many times. V usage is TRBV5-1 and J usage is TRBJ2-3; TRBD1 matches 7 bases. The germline CDR1 and CDR2 sequences are SGHRS and YFSETQ. Trimming took 4 bases from V and 2 from J; bases not matched to a gene: 7. CDR3 length: 15 amino acids. DNA of the CDR3: TGCGCCAGCAGCCGTTCCGACAGGGACACAGATACGCAGTATTTT. Amino acids: CASSRSDRDTDTQYF.

This clonotype occurred many times. The genes are TRBV5-5 and TRBJ2-3; 9 bases map to TRBD2. Germline trimming cut 1 base from V and 10 bases from J; bases unmatched to any gene: 7. Germline CDR1 and CDR2: SGHKS and YYEKEE (reference sequence). The CDR3 loop spans 14 amino acids. The CDR3 DNA reads as TGTGCCAGCAGCTTGCGGCGGGAGGGACGGGCGCAGTATTTT. This gives the protein CASSLRREGRAQYF.

This clonotype has a count of ten or more. This chain uses TRBV12-3 or TRBV12-4 with TRBJ2-7; 14 positions match TRBD2. V dropped 3 bases and J dropped 4; count of bases not matched to a gene: 2. The CDR3 is 15 amino acids. The CDR3, as DNA: TGTGCCAGCAGTTTCGGGACTAGCGGGAGTTACGAGCAGTACTTC. It encodes CASSFGTSGSYEQYF.

This clonotype was seen more than once but under ten times. The chain joins TRBV18 to TRBJ2-7, with D hard to call. The V gene lost 2 bases and the J gene lost 0 bases, with 8 bases spanning the gap. The CDR3 has 14 residues. The germline V gene has CDR1 KGHSH and CDR2 LQKENI. CDR3 sequence (DNA): TGTGCCAGCTCACCAGAGACTGGCTCCTACGAGCAGTACTTC. Translated, it gives CASSPETGSYEQYF.

This clonotype came up many times. The chain is built from TRBV20-1 and TRBJ2-1, with 8 bases lining up with TRBD2. This CDR3 has 20 residues. Trimming cost V 1 base and J 1 base; bases outside gene matches: 18. Germline-derived CDR1 and CDR2 are DFQATT and SNEGSKA (reference sequence). CDR3 region: CSARGFGASGGRRSYNEQFF. The CDR3 DNA is TGCAGTGCTAGAGGTTTCGGCGCCAGCGGGGGTCGTAGATCCTACAATGAGCAGTTCTTC.

The chain links TRBV7-8 to TRBJ2-3, with unresolved D. The germline CDR1 and CDR2 sequences are SGHVS and FQNEAQ. This CDR3 comprises 12 residues. V was cut by 5 bases and J by 7 bases, with 10 bases left in between. CDR3 DNA: TGTGCCAGCAGCCTCAAGCCGAATACGCAGTATTTT. It yields the protein CASSLKPNTQYF.

This clonotype was seen ten or more times. This rearrangement joins TRBV12-3 or TRBV12-4 to TRBJ2-3; D not certain. Trimming took 7 bases from V and 4 from J, leaving 15 bases between them. The CDR3 spans 14 residues. CDR3 protein: CASTSEYFADTQYF. The CDR3, as DNA: TGTGCCAGCACCTCAGAGTATTTCGCAGATACGCAGTATTTT.

This clonotype has just a few counts. The CDR3, as DNA: TGTGCCAGCAGCGCCCGTCACCCCGGGACAGGGTCCTACAATGAGCAGTTCTTC. It codes for CASSARHPGTGSYNEQFF. V is TRBV11-2 and J is TRBJ2-1; 9 bases are a match to TRBD1. The CDR3 spans 18 residues. Germline CDR1 and CDR2: SGHAT and FQNNGV. With V trimmed by 5 bases and J by 1 base, 12 bases remained unmatched.

This clonotype was observed many times. The chain links TRBV6-1 to TRBJ1-5; D perhaps matches TRBD1 (6 bases). From germline, CDR1 is MNHNS and CDR2 SASEGT. The V and J ends lost 6 bases and 3 bases respectively, with 9 bases between them. The CDR3 consists of 13 residues. The CDR3 DNA reads as TGTGCCAGCAGGGACAGCGCCAATCAGCCCCAGCATTTT. Translating gives CASRDSANQPQHF.

The rearrangement joins TRBV11-2 to TRBJ2-3; D gene ambiguous. V lost 1 base to trimming and J lost 5 bases, with 10 bases between them. This CDR3 has 14 amino acids. Germline lookup yields CDR1 SGHAT and CDR2 FQNNGV. The CDR3 DNA reads as TGTGCCAGCAGCTTAGGGGTCGGCGTAGATACGCAGTATTTT. Translated: CASSLGVGVDTQYF.

Many counts were recorded for this clonotype. The rearrangement joins TRBV5-1 to TRBJ1-4; D perhaps matches TRBD1 (6 bases). This CDR3 has 17 amino acids. Trimming pared 4 bases from V and 8 bases from J, leaving 24 bases between. Looked up from germline, CDR1 is SGHRS and CDR2 is YFSETQ. In DNA, the CDR3 is TGCGCCAGCAGCCCCCAGGGGAATAGCGCGATCGGAGAAAAACTGTTTTTT. Its translation: CASSPQGNSAIGEKLFF.

Remarks on this clonotype: Given a much more abundant clone one base away, this may be a read error. The genes are TRBV27 and TRBJ1-5, with D possibly matching TRBD1 (6 bases). Germline V gives CDR1 MNHEY, CDR2 SMNVEV (reference sequence). CDR3 length equals 12 residues. In DNA form, the CDR3 reads TGTGCCAACAGTACAGGGAAGCAGCCCCAGCATTTT. Translating gives CANSTGKQPQHF.

This clonotype has at least ten counts. V usage is TRBV12-3 or TRBV12-4 and J usage is TRBJ2-2, with D possibly TRBD1 on 6 matching bases. The V end was cut by 5 bases, the J end by 0 bases, with 10 bases between. There are 15 residues in the CDR3. The CDR3 reads CASSVRGPNTGELFF. The CDR3 DNA reads TGTGCCAGCAGTGTCAGGGGTCCGAACACCGGGGAGCTGTTTTTT.

This chain joins TRBV7-2 and TRBJ1-2, with D perhaps TRBD1 (5 bases). CDR3 length: 15 amino acids. V lost 1 base to trimming and J lost 4 bases, with 13 bases between them. Germline-derived CDR1 and CDR2 are SGHTA and FQGNSA. CDR3 DNA: TGTGCCAGCAGCTTAGGGGGACTGAACCTCTATGGCTACACCTTC. Translating it yields CASSLGGLNLYGYTF.

This clonotype was picked up many times. The rearrangement joins TRBV4-1 to TRBJ2-5, with 7 bases matching TRBD2. This CDR3 spans 14 amino acids. V was pared by 5 bases and J by 5 bases, with 8 bases of the junction left unmatched. Germline V gene lookup returns CDR1 MGHRA and CDR2 YSYEKL. The DNA for the CDR3 is TGCGCCAGCAGCTCCCGACTAGCAGGGGAGACCCAGTACTTC. Amino acid sequence: CASSSRLAGETQYF.

This clonotype was seen more than once but under ten times. V and J are TRBV20-1 and TRBJ2-7; no definite D call. CDR1 DFQATT and CDR2 SNEGSKA come from the germline V gene (reference sequence). The length of the CDR3 is 13 residues. V dropped 6 bases and J dropped 4 bases, with 16 bases sitting between them. CDR3 in amino acids: CSAFHGSRYEQYF. CDR3 coding DNA: TGCAGTGCCTTTCATGGCAGCAGGTACGAGCAGTACTTC.

This clonotype was recorded at least ten times. The CDR3: CSARSGTGLWGQPQHF. The CDR3 DNA reads as TGCAGTGCTAGGTCCGGGACAGGACTGTGGGGCCAGCCCCAGCATTTT. The rearrangement links TRBV20-1 to TRBJ1-5, with TRBD1 identical over 8 bases. CDR1 is DFQATT, CDR2 SNEGSKA, per germline (reference sequence). Unmatched junction bases numbered 14, after V lost 3 bases and J lost 7 bases. The CDR3 totals 16 residues.

Ten or more counts support this clonotype. V and J are TRBV5-1 and TRBJ1-5; no definite D call. Germline CDR1 and CDR2: SGHRS and YFSETQ. The length of the CDR3 is 14 residues. The ends were cut back, 0 bases at V and 11 bases at J, with 15 bases in the middle. CDR3: CASSLDEGSTAQHF. The CDR3 DNA reads as TGCGCCAGCAGCTTGGACGAGGGATCGACGGCCCAGCATTTT.

The V gene is TRBV30, the J gene TRBJ1-5, with D maybe TRBD1 (5 bases). Germline lookup yields CDR1 GTSNPN and CDR2 SVGIG (reference sequence). There are 13 residues in the CDR3. V lost 0 bases and J lost 7, with 10 bases in between. The CDR3 DNA follows: TGTGCCTGGAGTGTACTAGGGGAGCAGCCCCAGCATTTT. Translated, it gives CAWSVLGEQPQHF.

The CDR3 sequence: CASSLGPDPYEQYF. CDR3 nucleotides: TGTGCCAGCAGCCTAGGACCCGACCCCTACGAGCAGTACTTC. The gene calls are TRBV7-9 and TRBJ2-7; D remains unclear. V shed 5 bases and J shed 2 bases, with 13 bases lying between them. CDR1 is SEHNR, CDR2 FQNEAQ, per germline (reference sequence). The CDR3 totals 14 residues. Supplemented by reference TRBV7-9 and TRBJ2-7, the full variable domain reads DTGVSQNPRHKITKRGQNVTFRCDPISEHNRLYWYRQTLGQGPEFLTYFQNEAQLEKSRLLSDRFSAERPKGSFSTLEIQRTEQGDSAMYLCASSLGPDPYEQYFGPGTRLTVT.

In this sample, this clonotype turned up many times. V usage is TRBV12-3 or TRBV12-4 and J usage is TRBJ1-1, with a weak D call TRBD1 (5 bases). The ends were cut back, 7 bases at V and 1 base at J, with 10 bases in the middle. This CDR3 region has 13 residues. This CDR3 reads CASTLTENTEAFF. The CDR3 DNA follows: TGTGCCAGCACCCTGACAGAGAACACTGAAGCTTTCTTT.